What follows are 32 T cell receptor beta chains derived from one specimen sequenced in a study of cytotoxic CD8 clonotypes in ibrutinib-treated CLL. The method was immunoSEQ multiplex PCR; TCRdb's version includes in-frame clones alone and lacks a portion of them. Of about 130,000 clones listed, approximately 85% are singletons. The input for sequencing was PBMCs, taken after 24 months of ibrutinib treatment. These receptors originate from a human donor with chronic lymphocytic leukemia.

The rearrangement uses TRBV6-1 and TRBJ1-2; TRBD1 is a possible D gene (6 bases). With 11 bases removed from V and 4 bases from J, the gap between germline ends came to 20 bases. CDR1 and CDR2 (germline): MNHNS, SASEGT. The CDR3 covers 14 residues. CDR3 DNA: TGTGCCTCCCGGACAGAAGGCTCCCTCTATGGCTACACCTTC. This codes for CASRTEGSLYGYTF.

DNA for the CDR3: TGTGCCAGCAGTTACTCGGTGGACCTGCCGAGCGAGCAGTACTTC. Protein product: CASSYSVDLPSEQYF. The chain joins TRBV6-5 to TRBJ2-7; D remains unclear. From germline, CDR1 is MNHEY and CDR2 SVGAGI. Between the trimmed V and J ends, which lost 0 bases and 6 bases, there was a span of 15 bases. This CDR3 region has 15 residues.

The V call is TRBV7-8, the J call TRBJ1-2; D might be TRBD1 (5 bases). CDR1 and CDR2 from the germline V gene are SGHVS and FQNEAQ. Deletions cut 1 base from V and 1 base from J, with 13 bases between. The CDR3 sequence is 16 residues long. CDR3 nucleotide sequence: TGTGCCAGCAGCTTAGAACAGGCAGCAATTAACTATGGCTACACCTTC. Translation gives CASSLEQAAINYGYTF.

This sequence joins TRBV2 and TRBJ2-2; 9 bases align to TRBD1. J gave up 5 bases and V 6 bases, and 4 bases lay outside the gene matches. CDR1 SNHLY and CDR2 FYNNEI come from the germline V gene. The CDR3 consists of 14 residues. The CDR3 sequence: CASSWTGETGELFF. CDR3 in DNA: TGTGCCAGCAGCTGGACAGGGGAGACCGGGGAGCTGTTTTTT.

The chain carries TRBV28 and TRBJ2-1; possibly TRBD2 for D (6 bases). Deletions cut 7 bases from V and 9 bases from J, with 28 bases between. Germline CDR1 reads MDHEN; CDR2 reads SYDVKM. This CDR3 is 17 amino acids long. CDR3 protein: CASTSPGLDGLEAEQFF. The CDR3, as DNA: TGTGCCAGCACAAGTCCGGGACTTGATGGGCTAGAGGCTGAGCAGTTCTTC.

This chain links TRBV19 with TRBJ2-5; D gene unclear. Germline V gene lookup returns CDR1 LNHDA and CDR2 SQIVND (reference sequence). V gave up 7 bases and J gave up 5 bases, with 17 bases separating them. There are 14 residues in the CDR3. The CDR3 DNA reads as TGTGCCAGTAACTCACGGACCCAGCAGGAGACCCAGTACTTC. It is translated as CASNSRTQQETQYF.

The chain uses TRBV7-9 and TRBJ2-7; TRBD2 matches at 9 bases. CDR1 is SEHNR, CDR2 FQNEAQ, per germline (reference sequence). The ends lost 6 bases at V and 5 bases at J; junction bases unmatched: 5. The CDR3 contains 13 residues. CDR3 region: CASSPGTSNEQYF. The CDR3 DNA reads TGTGCCAGCAGTCCCGGGACTAGCAACGAGCAGTACTTC.

The count of this clone is one. The chain employs TRBV5-1 and TRBJ2-5; 13 bases map to TRBD2. Germline CDR1 reads SGHRS; CDR2 reads YFSETQ. The CDR3 is made up of 14 amino acids. Unmatched junction bases numbered 3, after V lost 6 bases and J lost 4 bases. CDR3 bases: TGCGCCAGCAAACTAGCGGGAGGGCGAGAGACCCAGTACTTC. This encodes CASKLAGGRETQYF.

This chain joins TRBV2 and TRBJ2-7; D might be TRBD2 (6 bases). The CDR3 totals 13 residues. V lost 3 bases to trimming and J lost 3 bases, with 9 bases between them. Germline values: CDR1 SNHLY, CDR2 FYNNEI. CDR3 region: CASSDREYYEQYF. CDR3 nucleotides: TGTGCCAGCAGTGATCGGGAGTACTACGAGCAGTACTTC.

This clone was observed a single time. One end of the junction varies from germline; a read error may be responsible. V is TRBV19 and J is TRBJ1-5, with TRBD1 matching 7 bases. CDR1 is LNHDA and CDR2 is SQIVND in the germline V gene (reference sequence). The CDR3 runs 17 residues. Here the CDR3 reads CASSLEGGQNSNQPQHF. CDR3 DNA: TGTGCCAGTAGTCTAGAGGGGGGACAGAATAGCAATCAGCCCCAGCATTTT.

J is TRBJ2-5 and V is TRBV27; D gene unclear. The germline V gene has CDR1 MNHEY and CDR2 SMNVEV (reference sequence). This CDR3 is 13 amino acids long. Trimming took 3 bases from V and 4 from J, leaving 9 bases between them. CDR3 region: CASSFIGTETQYF. In DNA form, the CDR3 reads TGTGCCAGCAGTTTCATAGGTACAGAGACCCAGTACTTC.

The chain uses TRBV4-1 and TRBJ1-4; no definite D call. The V end lost 0 bases, the J end lost 13 bases, and 18 bases lay between the germline ends. This CDR3 is 15 amino acids long. From germline, CDR1 is MGHRA and CDR2 YSYEKL. CDR3 sequence: CASSQDRVEVRSLFF. The CDR3 nucleotides are TGCGCCAGCAGCCAAGATAGAGTTGAAGTCCGCTCACTGTTTTTT.

J is TRBJ1-2 and V is TRBV5-1; 7 nucleotides match TRBD1. Per the germline V gene, CDR1 is SGHRS and CDR2 is YFSETQ. Trimming cost V 4 bases and J 1 base; bases outside gene matches: 10. The CDR3 has 16 residues. CDR3 in DNA: TGCGCCAGCAGCCCTGACCCGGACAGGAGTAACTATGGCTACACCTTC. Translating gives CASSPDPDRSNYGYTF.

The genes are TRBV10-3 and TRBJ2-7; TRBD1 matches at 10 bases. There are 15 residues in the CDR3. Germline V gene lookup returns CDR1 ENHRY and CDR2 SYGVKD. Trimming at V came to 2 bases and at J to 3 bases, leaving 4 bases not matched to a gene. The CDR3 DNA reads TGTGCCATCAGTGAGGGTTGGGACAGGGGCTACGAGCAGTACTTC. It encodes CAISEGWDRGYEQYF.

This chain connects TRBV5-4 to TRBJ2-5, with 8 bases fitting TRBD2. The length of the CDR3 is 16 residues. The germline gives CDR1 SGHNT, CDR2 YYREEE (reference sequence). The ends lost 4 bases at V and 2 bases at J; junction bases unmatched: 10. CDR3 nucleotides: TGTGCCAGCAGCCACCTTTCGGGGGGGCCACAAGAGACCCAGTACTTC. Translating it yields CASSHLSGGPQETQYF.

J is TRBJ2-5 and V is TRBV5-4; 11 bases agree with TRBD2. V was clipped by 3 bases and J by 6 bases; unmatched bases: 4. This CDR3 contains 14 residues. Germline V gene lookup returns CDR1 SGHNT and CDR2 YYREEE (reference sequence). This CDR3 is CASSSLAGEKTQYF. DNA for the CDR3: TGTGCCAGCAGCTCACTAGCGGGGGAAAAGACCCAGTACTTC.

This chain joins TRBV19 and TRBJ2-7; D is ambiguous. The V end was cut by 5 bases, the J end by 0 bases, with 5 bases between. This CDR3 has 12 amino acids. The V gene's germline CDR1 is LNHDA and CDR2 SQIVND (reference sequence). CDR3 loop: CASSPSSYEQYF. In DNA, the CDR3 is TGTGCCAGTAGTCCTTCCTCCTACGAGCAGTACTTC.

The rearrangement links TRBV7-2 to TRBJ2-5; 12 nucleotides agree with TRBD2. This CDR3 region has 16 residues. Trimming at V came to 1 base and at J to 10 bases, leaving 10 bases not matched to a gene. CDR1 and CDR2 (germline): SGHTA, FQGNSA. CDR3 region: CASSLVSLAGGRDQYF. For the CDR3, the DNA is TGTGCCAGCAGCTTAGTTTCGCTAGCGGGGGGGCGGGACCAGTACTTC.

This sequence joins TRBV9 and TRBJ2-1; perhaps TRBD1 as D (5 bases). Looked up from germline, CDR1 is SGDLS and CDR2 is YYNGEE. Trimming left V 4 bases short and J 4 bases short, with 12 bases between. The length of the CDR3 is 14 residues. The CDR3 loop is CASSPGLGYNEQFF. Here the CDR3 DNA reads TGTGCCAGCAGCCCAGGGCTGGGGTACAATGAGCAGTTCTTC.

The chain links TRBV15 to TRBJ1-5; D might be TRBD1 (6 bases). Looked up from germline, CDR1 is LNHNV and CDR2 is YYDKDF (reference sequence). This CDR3 contains 15 residues. Trimming left V 5 bases short and J 4 bases short, with 15 bases between. CDR3 sequence (DNA): TGTGCCACCAGCCCCAGTAGAGGGGGTAATCAGCCCCAGCATTTT. Translation: CATSPSRGGNQPQHF.

V gene TRBV19 combines with J gene TRBJ1-4, with D perhaps TRBD1 (5 bases). CDR3 length equals 15 residues. CDR1 is LNHDA, CDR2 SQIVND, per germline (reference sequence). Trimming pared 7 bases from V and 0 bases from J, leaving 12 bases between. The CDR3 DNA reads TGTGCCAGTACGGGGGGATCCGCAACTAATGAAAAACTGTTTTTT. It encodes CASTGGSATNEKLFF. The full variable domain, rest sourced from reference TRBV19 and TRBJ1-4, is DGGITQSPKYLFRKEGQNVTLSCEQNLNHDAMYWYRQDPGQGLRLIYYSQIVNDFQKGDIAEGYSVSREKKESFPLTVTSAQKNPTAFYLCASTGGSATNEKLFFGSGTQLSVL.

Of note for this clone: At one of its ends the junction is not consistent with the germline gene, which may arise from a read error. The chain is built from TRBV5-1 and TRBJ1-5, with 8 positions matching TRBD1. The CDR3 consists of 15 residues. Germline loops: CDR1 SGHRS, CDR2 YFSETQ. The CDR3 sequence is CASSRWPTGDQPQHF. CDR3 bases: TGCGCCAGCAGCCGATGGCCGACAGGGGATCAACCCCAGCATTTT. The variable domain in full, with the rest retrieved from reference TRBV5-1 and TRBJ1-5, is KAGVTQTPRYLIKTRGQQVTLSCSPISGHRSVSWYQQTPGQGLQFLFEYFSETQRNKGNFPGRFSGRQFSNSRSEMNVSTLELGDSALYLCASSRWPTGDQPQHFGDGTRLSIL.

This clone was observed once. The CDR3 coding sequence is TGTGCCAGCAGCTTAGAGTTTTTCGGACAGGGGTCCGGGGAGCTGTTTTTT. This translates into CASSLEFFGQGSGELFF. The rearrangement joins TRBV5-6 to TRBJ2-2, with 9 positions matching TRBD1. Losses at the gene ends were 2 bases for V and 6 bases for J; bases not matched to a gene: 11. This CDR3 comprises 17 residues. Germline values: CDR1 SGHDT, CDR2 YYEEEE.

The chain recombines TRBV5-4 with TRBJ2-1, with TRBD2 matching 15 bases. Unmatched junction bases numbered 17, after V lost 4 bases and J lost 9 bases. Germline V gives CDR1 SGHNT, CDR2 YYREEE (reference sequence). The CDR3 is 19 amino acids. The CDR3: CASSRTPGLAGGGFGEQFF. Written as DNA, the CDR3 is TGTGCCAGCAGCAGGACCCCGGGACTAGCGGGGGGTGGTTTCGGTGAGCAGTTCTTC. The whole variable domain, remainder taken from reference TRBV5-4 and TRBJ2-1, is ETGVTQSPTHLIKTRGQQVTLRCSSQSGHNTVSWYQQALGQGPQFIFQYYREEENGRGNFPPRFSGLQFPNYSSELNVNALELDDSALYLCASSRTPGLAGGGFGEQFFGPGTRLTVL.

The genes are TRBV25-1 and TRBJ1-1; 10 nucleotides line up with TRBD1. CDR1 is MGHDK, CDR2 SYGVNS, per germline. Germline trimming cut 6 bases from V and 2 bases from J; bases unmatched to any gene: 6. This CDR3 has 15 amino acids. The CDR3 here is CASSRDRGLNTEAFF. The CDR3 DNA reads as TGTGCCAGCAGCCGGGACAGGGGACTTAACACTGAAGCTTTCTTT.

This clone was detected many times. The chain employs TRBV27 and TRBJ2-7, with TRBD1 matching over 8 bases. There are 14 residues in the CDR3. Germline CDR1 and CDR2: MNHEY and SMNVEV (reference sequence). The J segment lost 2 bases and the V segment lost 9 bases, leaving 9 bases of the junction unmatched. CDR3 residues: CASTTRGPAYEQYF. DNA for the CDR3: TGTGCCAGTACAACCAGGGGGCCAGCCTACGAGCAGTACTTC.

V usage is TRBV27 and J usage is TRBJ2-3; 14 positions agree with TRBD2. CDR3 length: 18 amino acids. Germline V lookup: CDR1 MNHEY, CDR2 SMNVEV (reference sequence). The J segment lost 8 bases and the V segment lost 5 bases, leaving 15 bases of the junction unmatched. CDR3: CASSAPGTSGRGPSTQYF. The CDR3 nucleotides read TGTGCCAGCAGTGCCCCCGGGACTAGCGGGAGAGGGCCCAGTACGCAGTATTTT.

This clone appeared once. The V and J genes are TRBV28 and TRBJ1-2; no reliable D call. CDR3 size: 10 residues. Trimming stripped 6 bases from V and 10 bases from J, with 9 bases between. The germline CDR1 and CDR2 sequences are MDHEN and SYDVKM. For the CDR3, the DNA is TGTGCCAGCAGCCAGTTTAACTACACCTTC. Protein: CASSQFNYTF.

The chain couples TRBV2 to TRBJ2-5; D remains unclear. The CDR3 covers 11 residues. From germline, CDR1 is SNHLY and CDR2 FYNNEI. V lost 1 base and J 3 bases, leaving 0 bases between the germline ends. The CDR3 bases are TGTGCCAGCAGTGAAGAAGAGACCCAGTACTTC. Residues: CASSEEETQYF.

The sample holds a few counts of this clone. The chain couples TRBV18 to TRBJ1-1; D unclear. The germline V and J ends were trimmed by 2 bases and 4 bases, with 17 bases remaining between them. CDR3 length: 16 amino acids. Per germline, CDR1 KGHSH and CDR2 LQKENI. CDR3 sequence reads: CASSPSVNKGTTEAFF. The CDR3 nucleotides are TGTGCCAGCTCACCAAGCGTAAACAAGGGTACCACTGAAGCTTTCTTT.

The chain couples TRBV6-5 to TRBJ1-1; 8 bases fit TRBD1. Germline V gene lookup returns CDR1 MNHEY and CDR2 SVGAGI. The CDR3 extends over 13 amino acids. V dropped 6 bases and J dropped 11; count of bases not matched to a gene: 11. The CDR3 loop reads CASSRQGTGEAFF. CDR3 bases: TGTGCCAGCAGCCGACAGGGGACGGGGGAGGCTTTCTTT.

The chain links TRBV4-2 to TRBJ2-2; 8 bases fit TRBD1. Germline values: CDR1 LGHNA, CDR2 YNFKEQ. The CDR3 covers 17 residues. V shed 0 bases, J shed 8 bases, and the junction held 11 bases outside the gene matches. CDR3 residues: CASSQEAQGVINGELFF. CDR3 DNA sequence: TGTGCCAGCAGCCAAGAGGCACAGGGGGTGATCAATGGGGAGCTGTTTTTT.